This T cell receptor beta chain was captured by sequencing in a study of T cell repertoires in cytomegalovirus infection. The wider study: CMV infection together with matching HLA type was indicated by public TCR beta signatures. Study-level points and caveats: The study identified carriers of CMV plus the relevant HLA from cumulative public TCR beta family frequency. Clonotypes of TCR beta that were HLA-C-restricted and CMV-specific dominated the ex vivo response.

Deletions cut 2 bases from V and 0 bases from J, with 8 bases between. This CDR3 is built from 15 residues. Germline V gene data show CDR1 as SGHTA and CDR2 as FQGNSA. TCRdb passed the reads through MiXCR, listing each CDR3 protein once. Of about 530,000 distinct CDR3 sequences in the sample, about 25% were seen once. A remark on this clonotype: The antigen is not known.

The rearrangement joins TRBV7-2 to TRBJ2-4, with D unresolved. The TCR originated in a human donor in good health (CMV status not recorded). Some clones in this sample may be carry-over from other donors' samples. The source material was PBMCs. CDR3 DNA: TGTGCCAGCAGCTTACTCGTGCTAGCCAAAAACATTCAGTACTTC. Translated, it gives CASSLLVLAKNIQYF. The full variable domain, with the rest looked up from reference TRBV7-2 and TRBJ2-4, is GAGVSQSPSNKVTEKGKDVELRCDPISGHTALYWYRQSLGQGLEFLIYFQGNSAPDKSGLPSDRFSAERTGGSVSTLTIQRTQQEDSAVYLCASSLLVLAKNIQYFGAGTRLSVL.